This T cell receptor (beta chain) emerged from a study of cytomegalovirus exposure and HLA in healthy donors. Points from the study as a whole: It was confirmed in vitro that a few of the CMV-associated chains were specific for CMV antigens. Using the classifier, cytomegalovirus status was reportedly diagnosed with high specificity and sensitivity. The tendency of first-cohort TCR clusters to co-occur in the 110 or so validation repertoires emerged from a later analysis. According to the study, roughly 180 TCR beta chains were cytomegalovirus-associated.

CDR1 is MNHNS and CDR2 is SASEGT in the germline V gene. CDR3 length: 15 amino acids. Trimming removed 7 bases from V and 7 bases from J; junction bases left unmatched: 6. Profiling relied on immunoSEQ multiplex PCR, and the TCRdb table lists in-frame clones only, not all of them. The table includes over 150,000 clones, 70% to 90% detected once. A note on this clone: Its antigen is unknown. The sample holds other DNA sequences that translate to the same CDR3.

The chain is built from TRBV6-1 and TRBJ2-2; 13 bases are a match to TRBD2. The TCR comes from a man younger than 35 in good health and CMV-seropositive. The material sequenced was PBMCs. The CDR3 DNA follows: TGTGCCAGCACCGGGACTAGCGGGATCTTCGGGGAGCTGTTTTTT. This sequence encodes CASTGTSGIFGELFF.